A single sample gave rise to the 23 T cell receptor beta chains below, sequenced in a study of cytotoxic CD8 clonotypes in ibrutinib-treated CLL. The table came from immunoSEQ multiplex PCR; TCRdb's copy has only in-frame clones and leaves some out. Of 110,000 to 150,000 clones listed, 76% are singletons. The sample in question was PBMCs, obtained after 24 months of ibrutinib treatment. Receptor source: a human donor with chronic lymphocytic leukemia.

This clone was detected only a few times. The J gene is TRBJ2-2, the V gene TRBV5-1; D is undetermined. V dropped 4 bases and J dropped 7 bases, with 11 bases sitting between them. This CDR3 comprises 13 residues. Germline V gene lookup returns CDR1 SGHRS and CDR2 YFSETQ. CDR3 sequence reads: CASSPQLGGELFF. CDR3 in DNA: TGCGCCAGCAGCCCCCAGCTGGGCGGGGAGCTGTTTTTT. The whole variable domain, filled in from reference TRBV5-1 and TRBJ2-2, reads KAGVTQTPRYLIKTRGQQVTLSCSPISGHRSVSWYQQTPGQGLQFLFEYFSETQRNKGNFPGRFSGRQFSNSRSEMNVSTLELGDSALYLCASSPQLGGELFFGEGSRLTVL.

The chain links TRBV2 to TRBJ1-2, with 12 bases aligning to TRBD1. V was pared by 7 bases and J by 5 bases, with 2 bases of the junction left unmatched. This CDR3 comprises 13 residues. The germline gives CDR1 SNHLY, CDR2 FYNNEI. The CDR3 DNA follows: TGTGCCAGCAAGGGACAGGGGGCTTATGGCTACACCTTC. Its protein product is CASKGQGAYGYTF.

Turning to this clone: Germline and junction disagree at one end, which may indicate a read error. This chain connects TRBV6-1 to TRBJ2-5; D is perhaps TRBD1 (6 bases). Germline-derived CDR1 and CDR2 are MNHNS and SASEGT. The CDR3 covers 11 residues. CDR3 sequence: CAGRGEETQYF. The CDR3 region has the DNA TGTGCCGGCAGGGGAGAAGAGACCCAGTACTTC.

The chain links TRBV27 to TRBJ1-1; D may be TRBD1 (5 bases). The CDR3 is 14 residues long. Germline CDR1 reads MNHEY; CDR2 reads SMNVEV (reference sequence). V was cut by 6 bases and J by 0 bases, with 11 bases left in between. The CDR3 DNA sequence: TGTGCCAGCAGGGTGGGGACCATGAACACTGAAGCTTTCTTT. Translation: CASRVGTMNTEAFF.

The CDR3 reads CASGTANYNEQFF. DNA of the CDR3: TGTGCCAGCGGGACGGCGAACTACAATGAGCAGTTCTTC. This rearrangement joins TRBV7-2 to TRBJ2-1, with D perhaps TRBD1 or TRBD2 (5 bases each). The CDR3 sequence is 13 residues long. Germline CDR1 is SGHTA and CDR2 is FQGNSA. Trimming took off 8 bases at V and 3 bases at J, with 11 bases between the two ends.

This rearrangement joins TRBV9 to TRBJ2-1, with 7 bases aligning to TRBD2. The CDR3 runs to 16 residues. Per the germline V gene, CDR1 is SGDLS and CDR2 is YYNGEE. V shed 4 bases and J 9 bases; nucleotides not matched to a gene: 16. DNA for the CDR3: TGTGCCAGCAGCCCAACCTCGGGGGGAGGCCAAGGTGAGCAGTTCTTC. Amino acids: CASSPTSGGGQGEQFF. Complete variable domain (other parts from reference TRBV9 and TRBJ2-1): DSGVTQTPKHLITATGQRVTLRCSPRSGDLSVYWYQQSLDQGLQFLIQYYNGEERAKGNILERFSAQQFPDLHSELNLSSLELGDSALYFCASSPTSGGGQGEQFFGPGTRLTVL.

CDR3 loop: CASSTPTATNEKLFF. As DNA, the CDR3 is TGTGCCAGCAGTACCCCAACAGCAACTAATGAAAAACTGTTTTTT. The chain carries TRBV28 and TRBJ1-4, with D hard to call. V lost 5 bases, J lost 0 bases, and 10 bases lay in between. This CDR3 region has 15 residues. Germline-derived CDR1 and CDR2 are MDHEN and SYDVKM. The entire variable domain, with the rest obtained from reference TRBV28 and TRBJ1-4, is as follows: DVKVTQSSRYLVKRTGEKVFLECVQDMDHENMFWYRQDPGLGLRLIYFSYDVKMKEKGDIPEGYSVSREKKERFSLILESASTNQTSMYLCASSTPTATNEKLFFGSGTQLSVL.

The genes are TRBV9 and TRBJ1-2; 7 positions match TRBD1. CDR3 length: 17 amino acids. The V gene end was trimmed by 0 bases and the J gene end by 4 bases; junction bases not matched to a gene: 12. The germline gives CDR1 SGDLS, CDR2 YYNGEE. CDR3 region: CASSVGNFRGDGYGYTF. CDR3 in DNA: TGTGCCAGCAGCGTAGGCAACTTCAGGGGGGACGGCTATGGCTACACCTTC.

The V call is TRBV4-3, the J call TRBJ2-7, with a weak D call TRBD2 (6 bases). This CDR3 spans 14 amino acids. Trimming cost V 4 bases and J 2 bases, with 12 bases left between them. Germline V gene sequence: CDR1 LGHNA, CDR2 YSLEER. CDR3 nucleotides: TGCGCCAGCAGCCCAGGACTAAATACCTACGAGCAGTACTTC. This sequence encodes CASSPGLNTYEQYF.

V is TRBV9 and J is TRBJ1-4, with 7 bases that match TRBD1. Germline loops: CDR1 SGDLS, CDR2 YYNGEE. The CDR3 length is 13 residues. J was trimmed by 7 bases and V by 0 bases; bases with no gene match: 0. CDR3 region: CASSVAGGEKLFF. In nucleotides, the CDR3 is TGTGCCAGCAGCGTAGCAGGGGGTGAAAAACTGTTTTTT.

V usage is TRBV19 and J usage is TRBJ2-5; tentatively, D is TRBD2 (6 bases). V lost 3 bases to trimming and J lost 1 base, with 12 bases between them. Germline V gene sequence: CDR1 LNHDA, CDR2 SQIVND (reference sequence). This CDR3 region has 15 residues. CDR3 DNA: TGTGCCAGTAGTATGGGGGGAGCCATCCAAGAGACCCAGTACTTC. As protein: CASSMGGAIQETQYF.

The V and J genes are TRBV18 and TRBJ1-5, with TRBD1 identical over 7 bases. Germline V gene data show CDR1 as KGHSH and CDR2 as LQKENI. CDR3 length equals 15 residues. The V and J ends lost 4 bases and 3 bases, in that order; junction bases with no gene match: 6. CDR3 sequence: CASSRKTGFNQPQHF. The CDR3 DNA sequence: TGTGCCAGCTCACGGAAGACAGGGTTCAATCAGCCCCAGCATTTT. The entire variable domain, with the rest obtained from reference TRBV18 and TRBJ1-5, is as follows: NAGVMQNPRHLVRRRGQEARLRCSPMKGHSHVYWYRQLPEEGLKFMVYLQKENIIDESGMPKERFSAEFPKEGPSILRIQQVVRGDSAAYFCASSRKTGFNQPQHFGDGTRLSIL.

This chain joins TRBV6-6 and TRBJ1-2; 11 positions match TRBD1. The CDR3 is 15 residues long. CDR1 and CDR2 from the germline V gene are MNHNY and SVGAGI (reference sequence). V shed 5 bases, J shed 7 bases, and the junction held 9 bases outside the gene matches. The CDR3 DNA reads as TGTGCCAGCAGTCGCGGGACAGGGGGTCTTGGTGGCTACACCTTC. This codes for CASSRGTGGLGGYTF.

V gene TRBV7-9 combines with J gene TRBJ2-7, with TRBD1 as a possible D gene (8 bases). The germline gives CDR1 SEHNR, CDR2 FQNEAQ (reference sequence). The CDR3 has 15 residues. V was cut by 5 bases and J by 2 bases, with 16 bases left in between. The DNA for the CDR3 is TGTGCCAGCAGCCCGCGGGGGACAGGAGCCTACGAGCAGTACTTC. Its translation: CASSPRGTGAYEQYF.

This clone appeared many times. The chain couples TRBV7-8 to TRBJ1-4; 10 bases fit TRBD1. The CDR3 spans 14 residues. The V and J ends lost 7 bases and 11 bases, in that order; junction bases with no gene match: 10. Germline loops: CDR1 SGHVS, CDR2 FQNEAQ. CDR3 sequence: CASTPAGQGMKLFF. The CDR3 DNA sequence: TGTGCCAGCACCCCGGCGGGACAGGGGATGAAACTGTTTTTT.

This clone was seen only a few times. J is TRBJ1-2 and V is TRBV12-5; possibly TRBD1 for D (6 bases). The V end was cut by 6 bases, the J end by 7 bases, with 18 bases between. CDR3 size: 14 residues. Germline V gene data show CDR1 as LGHNT and CDR2 as FRNRAP. CDR3 region: CASGPPTGWGGYTF. In DNA form, the CDR3 reads TGTGCTAGTGGCCCCCCGACAGGCTGGGGTGGCTACACCTTC.

J is TRBJ2-7 and V is TRBV27, with 9 bases matching TRBD1. The V segment lost 0 bases and the J segment 6 bases; nucleotides outside the gene matches: 6. The CDR3 extends over 15 amino acids. Germline loops: CDR1 MNHEY, CDR2 SMNVEV (reference sequence). The CDR3 protein is CASSLSGDRALEQYF. The CDR3 nucleotides are TGTGCCAGCAGTTTATCGGGGGACAGGGCCCTCGAGCAGTACTTC.

V usage is TRBV5-6 and J usage is TRBJ2-7; TRBD1 matches at 10 bases. In germline, CDR1 is SGHDT, CDR2 YYEEEE. The CDR3 is 16 amino acids. Trimming removed 0 bases from V and 6 bases from J; junction bases left unmatched: 9. CDR3 nucleotides: TGTGCCAGCAGCTTGGTGTGGTGGGGACAGGGGCCCGAGCAGTACTTC. It codes for CASSLVWWGQGPEQYF. Full variable domain (rest looked up from reference TRBV5-6 and TRBJ2-7): DAGVTQSPTHLIKTRGQQVTLRCSPKSGHDTVSWYQQALGQGPQFIFQYYEEEERQRGNFPDRFSGHQFPNYSSELNVNALLLGDSALYLCASSLVWWGQGPEQYFGPGTRLTVT.

The chain couples TRBV11-2 to TRBJ1-5; TRBD1 might be the D (6 bases). CDR3 size: 15 residues. Germline loops: CDR1 SGHAT, CDR2 FQNNGV. V gave up 1 base and J gave up 7 bases, with 14 bases separating them. CDR3 protein: CASSLGGGKPQPQHF. CDR3 DNA sequence: TGTGCCAGCAGCTTAGGAGGGGGGAAACCGCAGCCCCAGCATTTT.

This chain uses TRBV18 with TRBJ1-2, with D hard to call. There are 14 residues in the CDR3. Trimming left V 4 bases short and J 4 bases short, with 13 bases between. Per germline, CDR1 KGHSH and CDR2 LQKENI. CDR3 amino acids: CASSLAAGPYGYTF. CDR3 nucleotide sequence: TGTGCCAGCTCACTGGCGGCCGGTCCCTATGGCTACACCTTC.

V usage is TRBV4-2 and J usage is TRBJ2-1; D unresolved. V dropped 2 bases and J dropped 7 bases, with 12 bases sitting between them. The CDR3 spans 14 residues. The germline V gene encodes CDR1 LGHNA and CDR2 YNFKEQ. The CDR3 protein is CASSQTGPQNEQFF. The CDR3, as DNA: TGTGCCAGCAGCCAAACCGGGCCGCAGAATGAGCAGTTCTTC.

The chain couples TRBV5-1 to TRBJ2-7, with TRBD1 as a possible D gene (5 bases). The CDR3 has 13 amino acids. Trimming removed 4 bases from V and 7 bases from J, with 15 bases in between. Looked up from germline, CDR1 is SGHRS and CDR2 is YFSETQ. CDR3 DNA: TGCGCCAGCAGCCCCGGCGGCCCAGGGGAGCAGTACTTC. It encodes CASSPGGPGEQYF.

V is TRBV5-1 and J is TRBJ1-4; D is possibly TRBD1 (5 bases). The CDR3 sequence is 14 residues long. Germline V gene data show CDR1 as SGHRS and CDR2 as YFSETQ. V lost 2 bases and J lost 8, with 13 bases in between. The CDR3 loop reads CASSFQGSEEKLFF. The CDR3, as DNA: TGCGCCAGCAGCTTCCAGGGATCGGAGGAAAAACTGTTTTTT.